This TCR beta chain is from a study of cytomegalovirus exposure and HLA in healthy donors. V was pared by 5 bases and J by 12 bases, with 17 bases between. The V gene's germline CDR1 is MDHEN and CDR2 SYDVKM. The length of the CDR3 is 13 residues. The PCR made use of 60 Vbeta and 13 Jbeta primers. The protocol was immunoSEQ multiplex PCR, while the TCRdb copy is restricted to in-frame clones and leaves out a portion. The sample lists approximately 110,000 clones, over 60% occurring once. The clonotype was recovered from a female donor in good health and CMV-seropositive. The J gene is TRBJ1-5, the V gene TRBV28; maybe TRBD1 (5 bases). Sequencing was performed on PBMCs. The CDR3 bases are TGTGCCAGCAGTACGCCCCAGGGAACGTTCCAGCATTTT. Residues: CASSTPQGTFQHF.